A single sample is the source of the 31 T cell receptor beta chains below, sequenced in a study of shared clonotypes between healthy human individuals (dated by TCRdb to about 2020). Libraries were constructed by the immunoSEQ multiplex PCR assay. This immuneACCESS table, as held by TCRdb, lists in-frame sequences with V and J called but not all clones. Of the missing ones, under half trace to an unresolved V gene in checked studies; the others have no known cause. The sample table shows about 700,000 clones, and approximately 90% are seen once. Together, the top ten hold about 24% of the sample. For the CD8 naive samples, CD45RO-negative cells were positively selected for CCR7, yielding a CD45RA+CCR7+ population from which TemRA cells were excluded. Sequencing was done on a sample of naive CD8+ T cells sorted from blood. Read against the paper, the sample's cell subset or site label means: CD45RA+CCR7+. Receptors were obtained from a man aged 25 to 40 in good health.

This clone has just one count. The rearrangement links TRBV7-2 to TRBJ2-7; D is uncertain. The V and J ends lost 10 bases and 5 bases respectively, with 12 bases between them. Germline V gene lookup returns CDR1 SGHTA and CDR2 FQGNSA. This CDR3 contains 11 residues. The CDR3 sequence: CAIDQGNEQYF. For the CDR3, the DNA is TGTGCCATTGATCAAGGGAACGAGCAGTACTTC.

The V gene is TRBV21-1, the J gene TRBJ1-5. TRBV21-1 is an annotated pseudogene. This CDR3 contains 14 residues. The CDR3 sequence: CASSTGCRNQPQHF. The CDR3 DNA follows: TGTGCCAGCAGCACGGGATGCCGCAATCAGCCCCAGCATTTT.

The chain links TRBV27 to TRBJ1-5, with 7 positions matching TRBD1. Trimming removed 5 bases from V and 3 bases from J; junction bases left unmatched: 7. The CDR3 has 15 residues. Germline CDR1 is MNHEY and CDR2 is SMNVEV (reference sequence). The CDR3: CASSQRDRINQPQHF. CDR3 in DNA: TGTGCCAGCAGTCAGAGGGACAGAATCAATCAGCCCCAGCATTTT.

The chain links TRBV19 to TRBJ1-1, with D possibly TRBD1 on 6 matching bases. Trimming removed 2 bases from V and 4 bases from J, with 11 bases in between. CDR1 is LNHDA and CDR2 is SQIVND in the germline V gene (reference sequence). CDR3 length: 14 amino acids. The CDR3: CASSISTGTTEAFF. The CDR3 DNA reads as TGTGCCAGTAGTATATCAACAGGGACCACTGAAGCTTTCTTT. The whole variable domain, filled in from reference TRBV19 and TRBJ1-1, reads DGGITQSPKYLFRKEGQNVTLSCEQNLNHDAMYWYRQDPGQGLRLIYYSQIVNDFQKGDIAEGYSVSREKKESFPLTVTSAQKNPTAFYLCASSISTGTTEAFFGQGTRLTVV.

The chain uses TRBV2 and TRBJ1-1, with a tentative D call TRBD1 (5 bases). Trimming took off 8 bases at V and 7 bases at J, with 23 bases between the two ends. The CDR3 is 15 amino acids. Per the germline V gene, CDR1 is SNHLY and CDR2 is FYNNEI. CDR3: CASAPLSDGGDEAFF. CDR3 DNA: TGTGCCAGCGCCCCCCTATCCGATGGGGGGGATGAAGCTTTCTTT.

The chain combines TRBV7-3 with TRBJ2-5, with D unclear. Germline CDR1 is SGHTA and CDR2 is FQGTGA. The length of the CDR3 is 10 residues. The V end was cut by 2 bases, the J end by 5 bases, with 0 bases between. The chain's CDR3 is CASSLETQYF. As DNA, the CDR3 is TGTGCCAGCAGCTTAGAGACCCAGTACTTC.

The rearrangement links TRBV5-5 to TRBJ2-7; 8 bases align to TRBD1. The CDR3 is 17 amino acids. Germline CDR1 SGHKS, CDR2 YYEKEE (reference sequence). Trimming took 0 bases from V and 2 from J; bases not matched to a gene: 10. CDR3 region: CASSLGPRGQIPYEQYF. Here the CDR3 DNA reads TGTGCCAGCAGCTTGGGTCCCAGGGGGCAGATCCCCTACGAGCAGTACTTC.

CDR3 coding DNA: TGTGCCAGCAGCCTCTCCGGGACAGAGTACCAAGAGACCCAGTACTTC. Its translation is CASSLSGTEYQETQYF. The chain employs TRBV7-9 and TRBJ2-5; 7 bases match TRBD1. The CDR3 consists of 16 residues. Trimming cost V 5 bases and J 0 bases; bases outside gene matches: 9. Germline V gene sequence: CDR1 SEHNR, CDR2 FQNEAQ (reference sequence).

The chain joins TRBV29-1 to TRBJ2-7, with D perhaps matching TRBD2 (5 bases). The length of the CDR3 is 13 residues. Germline V gives CDR1 SQVTM, CDR2 ANQGSEA. V lost 3 bases to trimming and J lost 5 bases, with 14 bases between them. The CDR3 DNA sequence: TGCAGCGTTGAGGCGGGCCTCGGGAACGAGCAGTACTTC. This encodes CSVEAGLGNEQYF.

The gene calls are TRBV13 and TRBJ2-1, with 9 bases fitting TRBD2. The germline V gene has CDR1 PRHDT and CDR2 FYEKMQ (reference sequence). The CDR3 is made up of 14 amino acids. CDR3 DNA: TGTGGCTCCGCTAGCGGGAACCTTGGGAATGAGCAGTTCTTC. It codes for CGSASGNLGNEQFF.

This chain links TRBV27 with TRBJ2-2; D is uncertain. CDR1 and CDR2 (germline): MNHEY, SMNVEV (reference sequence). The CDR3 has 15 residues. V was clipped by 2 bases and J by 2 bases, with 9 bases between them. The CDR3 is CASSLGQINTGELFF. CDR3 nucleotides: TGTGCCAGCAGTTTAGGGCAAATCAACACCGGGGAGCTGTTTTTT.

The chain links TRBV7-9 to TRBJ1-1; 7 bases fit TRBD1. CDR3 size: 15 residues. The V gene end was trimmed by 5 bases and the J gene end by 1 base; junction bases not matched to a gene: 7. Germline CDR1 is SEHNR and CDR2 is FQNEAQ (reference sequence). CDR3 protein: CASSQPGQRNTEAFF. The CDR3 coding sequence is TGTGCCAGCAGCCAGCCGGGACAGCGGAACACTGAAGCTTTCTTT.

The chain recombines TRBV27 with TRBJ2-5; tentatively, D is TRBD1 (5 bases). With 4 bases removed from V and 7 bases from J, the gap between germline ends came to 10 bases. Per germline, CDR1 MNHEY and CDR2 SMNVEV (reference sequence). The CDR3 length is 12 residues. The CDR3 sequence: CASSSGSGTQYF. CDR3 in DNA: TGTGCCAGCAGTTCAGGGTCAGGGACCCAGTACTTC.

The V call is TRBV5-6, the J call TRBJ2-7; 7 bases fit TRBD1. The V gene end was trimmed by 3 bases and the J gene end by 0 bases; junction bases not matched to a gene: 3. Germline CDR1 SGHDT, CDR2 YYEEEE. The CDR3 runs 14 residues. CDR3 amino acids: CASSSGTVSYEQYF. As DNA, the CDR3 is TGTGCCAGCAGCTCTGGGACAGTCTCCTACGAGCAGTACTTC.

The chain joins TRBV28 to TRBJ2-2, with 11 bases that match TRBD2. Germline CDR1 MDHEN, CDR2 SYDVKM. The junction had 10 bases not matched to a gene; V was cut back by 7 bases and J by 6 bases. This CDR3 spans 16 amino acids. The CDR3 protein is CASIKTLAGGAGELFF. The CDR3 region has the DNA TGTGCCAGCATCAAAACTTTAGCGGGAGGGGCCGGGGAGCTGTTTTTT.

The CDR3 DNA sequence: TGTGCCAGCAGTTTTAGGCCTAGCGGGAGTAGCACAGATACGCAGTATTTT. Residues: CASSFRPSGSSTDTQYF. The chain combines TRBV7-2 with TRBJ2-3; 10 bases align to TRBD2. The CDR3 contains 17 residues. Losses at the gene ends were 6 bases for V and 0 bases for J; bases not matched to a gene: 9. Germline-derived CDR1 and CDR2 are SGHTA and FQGNSA.

The chain combines TRBV4-1 with TRBJ2-7; D not certain. V gave up 4 bases and J gave up 2 bases, with 15 bases separating them. Germline V CDR1 and CDR2: MGHRA, YSYEKL. The CDR3 has 15 amino acids. The CDR3 loop reads CASSPTSTVTYEQYF. CDR3 DNA: TGCGCCAGCAGCCCCACCTCGACCGTCACCTACGAGCAGTACTTC.

This chain joins TRBV27 and TRBJ2-4, with 7 bases identical to TRBD1. Germline CDR1 reads MNHEY; CDR2 reads SMNVEV (reference sequence). There are 16 residues in the CDR3. V was pared by 6 bases and J by 6 bases, with 14 bases of the junction left unmatched. CDR3 sequence reads: CASSPTPGQLVNIQYF. CDR3 DNA: TGTGCCAGCAGCCCAACCCCGGGACAGCTAGTAAACATTCAGTACTTC.

V gene TRBV6-5 combines with J gene TRBJ2-7, with a weak D call TRBD1 (5 bases). Germline loops: CDR1 MNHEY, CDR2 SVGAGI. This CDR3 is 14 amino acids long. The V and J ends lost 5 bases and 2 bases respectively, with 13 bases between them. The CDR3 nucleotides are TGTGCCAGCAGTCCTCCACAGGAGACCTACGAGCAGTACTTC. This translates into CASSPPQETYEQYF.

The chain employs TRBV2 and TRBJ1-5, with unresolved D. Looked up from germline, CDR1 is SNHLY and CDR2 is FYNNEI. Trimming left V 3 bases short and J 5 bases short, with 8 bases between. This CDR3 comprises 13 residues. The CDR3 sequence is CASSDRGYQPQHF. For the CDR3, the DNA is TGTGCCAGCAGTGATCGCGGATATCAGCCCCAGCATTTT.

The chain has TRBV7-9 and TRBJ2-3; tentatively, D is TRBD2 (6 bases). Trimming took 3 bases from V and 2 from J, leaving 12 bases between them. This CDR3 spans 15 amino acids. CDR1 is SEHNR, CDR2 FQNEAQ, per germline (reference sequence). The DNA for the CDR3 is TGTGCCAGCAGCTTTAGCGGACTAAACACAGATACGCAGTATTTT. The encoded protein is CASSFSGLNTDTQYF.

A note on this clone: Other DNA sequences from this sample encode an identical CDR3 as well. The rearrangement links TRBV18 to TRBJ2-7; D is perhaps TRBD1 or TRBD2 (5 bases each). CDR3 length: 14 amino acids. V lost 3 bases and J lost 1, with 10 bases in between. The V gene's germline CDR1 is KGHSH and CDR2 LQKENI. In nucleotides, the CDR3 is TGTGCCAGCTCACCCGGGACGGGATCCTACGAGCAGTACTTC. Translation: CASSPGTGSYEQYF. Filled out from reference TRBV18 and TRBJ2-7, the complete variable domain reads NAGVMQNPRHLVRRRGQEARLRCSPMKGHSHVYWYRQLPEEGLKFMVYLQKENIIDESGMPKERFSAEFPKEGPSILRIQQVVRGDSAAYFCASSPGTGSYEQYFGPGTRLTVT.

This clone was seen a single time. The chain uses TRBV4-3 and TRBJ2-7; 9 bases line up with TRBD2. The CDR3 extends over 15 amino acids. Unmatched junction bases numbered 4, after V lost 0 bases and J lost 4 bases. The germline V gene encodes CDR1 LGHNA and CDR2 YSLEER. The CDR3 DNA sequence: TGCGCCAGCAGCCAAGAAAGGACTAGCGCGTACGAGCAGTACTTC. It specifies CASSQERTSAYEQYF.

This clone was observed once. The chain is built from TRBV28 and TRBJ1-1, with no clear D. CDR3 size: 12 residues. Trimming removed 2 bases at V and 5 bases at J, with 6 bases between. Germline V gene data show CDR1 as MDHEN and CDR2 as SYDVKM. CDR3 sequence reads: CASSLMGTEAFF. The CDR3 DNA is TGTGCCAGCAGTTTAATGGGAACTGAAGCTTTCTTT.

This rearrangement joins TRBV28 to TRBJ2-2; D may be TRBD1 (5 bases). V was shortened by 1 base and J by 6 bases, with 15 bases between the two germline ends. CDR3 length equals 16 residues. Looked up from germline, CDR1 is MDHEN and CDR2 is SYDVKM. The CDR3 nucleotides read TGTGCCAGCAGTTTATCCCCCTCCAGGGCTGCCGGGGAGCTGTTTTTT. Its protein is CASSLSPSRAAGELFF.

V is TRBV7-9 and J is TRBJ2-3, with D maybe TRBD2 (6 bases). CDR1 and CDR2 from the germline V gene are SEHNR and FQNEAQ (reference sequence). Trimming stripped 5 bases from V and 4 bases from J, with 25 bases between. This CDR3 is 18 amino acids long. CDR3 bases: TGTGCCAGCAGCCCCGACCCGGGACTCCTCATAGGGCCAGATACGCAGTATTTT. Translation: CASSPDPGLLIGPDTQYF.

The CDR3: CASTQTGGSMGYTF. The CDR3 coding sequence is TGTGCCAGTACTCAAACAGGGGGCTCTATGGGCTACACCTTC. The J gene is TRBJ1-2, the V gene TRBV19; 9 bases align to TRBD1. The J segment lost 8 bases and the V segment lost 7 bases, leaving 11 bases of the junction unmatched. The CDR3 runs to 14 residues. Germline CDR1 is LNHDA and CDR2 is SQIVND (reference sequence).

The V gene is TRBV7-6, the J gene TRBJ2-1, with TRBD1 matching 7 bases. V lost 2 bases, J lost 0 bases, and 7 bases stayed unmatched. CDR3 length: 17 residues. The germline CDR1 and CDR2 sequences are SGHVS and FNYEAQ. The CDR3 DNA follows: TGTGCCAGCAGCTTAAGACAGGGAGTTAACTCCTACAATGAGCAGTTCTTC. As protein: CASSLRQGVNSYNEQFF.

The chain combines TRBV9 with TRBJ1-4; the match to TRBD1 covers 8 bases. Germline V CDR1 and CDR2: SGDLS, YYNGEE. J gave up 1 base and V 2 bases, and 1 base lay outside the gene matches. The CDR3 is 15 amino acids. CDR3 bases: TGTGCCAGCAGCGTTACAGGGGGAACTAATGAAAAACTGTTTTTT. It is translated as CASSVTGGTNEKLFF.

This sequence joins TRBV29-1 and TRBJ1-2; D is unclear. Germline V CDR1 and CDR2: SQVTM, ANQGSEA. V was shortened by 7 bases and J by 2 bases, with 8 bases between the two germline ends. The CDR3 runs 11 residues. The CDR3 nucleotides are TGCAGCGACGAGGACAACTATGGCTACACCTTC. As protein: CSDEDNYGYTF.

J is TRBJ2-1 and V is TRBV4-1; D is ambiguous. The germline gives CDR1 MGHRA, CDR2 YSYEKL. The CDR3 sequence is 16 residues long. V was shortened by 1 base and J by 7 bases, with 17 bases between the two germline ends. CDR3 region: CASSQGRDSLVNEQFF. DNA of the CDR3: TGCGCCAGCAGCCAAGGACGTGACTCTCTCGTGAATGAGCAGTTCTTC.